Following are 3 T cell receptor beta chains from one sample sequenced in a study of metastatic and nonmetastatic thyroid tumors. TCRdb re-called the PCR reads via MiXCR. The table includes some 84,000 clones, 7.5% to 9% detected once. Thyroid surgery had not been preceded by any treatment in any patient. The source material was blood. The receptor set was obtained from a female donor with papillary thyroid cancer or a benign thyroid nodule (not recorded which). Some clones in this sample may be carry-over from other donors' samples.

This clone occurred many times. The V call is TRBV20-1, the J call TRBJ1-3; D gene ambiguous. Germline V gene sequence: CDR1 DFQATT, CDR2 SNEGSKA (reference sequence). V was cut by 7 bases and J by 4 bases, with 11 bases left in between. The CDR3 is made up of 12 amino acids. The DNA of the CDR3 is TGCAGTGTTGACCGGGAGGGAAACACCATATATTTT. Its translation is CSVDREGNTIYF.

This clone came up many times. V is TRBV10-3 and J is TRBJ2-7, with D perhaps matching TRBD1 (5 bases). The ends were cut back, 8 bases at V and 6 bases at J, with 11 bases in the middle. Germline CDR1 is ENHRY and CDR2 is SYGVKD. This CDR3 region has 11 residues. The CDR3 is CAIAEQVEQYF. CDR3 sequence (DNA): TGTGCCATCGCTGAACAGGTCGAGCAGTACTTC.

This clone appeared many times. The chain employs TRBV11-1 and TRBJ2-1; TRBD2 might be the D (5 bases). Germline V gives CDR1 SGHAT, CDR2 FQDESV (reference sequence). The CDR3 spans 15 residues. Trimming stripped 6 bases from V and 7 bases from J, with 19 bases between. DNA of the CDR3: TGTGCCAGCAGTCCCCCCTCAACCCAGCGGAATGAGCAGTTCTTC. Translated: CASSPPSTQRNEQFF.